What follows describes a single T cell receptor (beta chain). Time point given: 2013-2014 season, 7 days after vaccination. Measured with immunoSEQ multiplex PCR; TCRdb has only the in-frame clones, and not every one. Counted here are 9,000 or so clones, about 83% occurring once; the ten biggest clones make up 3% to 3.5%. This sample was included in a study of follicular helper T cells after annual influenza vaccination. CDR3 size: 15 residues. V shed 0 bases and J shed 2 bases, with 9 bases lying between them. CDR1 is SGHDT, CDR2 YYEEEE, per germline. V is TRBV5-6 and J is TRBJ1-3; a weak D match, TRBD1 (6 bases). Sequenced material: CXCR5+ CD38- circulating T follicular helper cells from blood, taken 7 days after influenza vaccination. The subset was: circulating Tfh, non-naive CD4+CXCR5+PD-1+ (ICOS+CD38+ or ICOS-CD38-). This receptor was taken from an adult who received the influenza vaccine. CDR3 loop: CASSLGWDTGNTIYF. As DNA, the CDR3 is TGTGCCAGCAGCTTGGGTTGGGACACTGGAAACACCATATATTTT.